Below, 5 T cell receptor beta chains from the same sample are listed, as sequenced in a study of vaccination effects on CD4 cells after COVID-19. TCRdb's table, derived via immunoSEQ multiplex PCR, lists solely in-frame clones and lacks some. The sample lists 40,000 or so clones, around 72% occurring once. ViraFEST expansion of antigen-specific CD4+ T cells with viral peptide pools preceded sequencing. Scientists isolated CD4+ T cells after a roughly 9-day culture period ended. From March to December 2020, the person had a SARS-CoV-2 infection that was confirmed by PCR. These TCRs' antigens remain unknown. The sequencing here drew on CD4+ T cells from PBMCs cultured with a peptide pool, taken before COVID-19 vaccination. The receptors here all came from a human donor who had a prior SARS-CoV-2 infection.

The count of this clone is one. The CDR3 region is CASSLDWRNTQYF. DNA for the CDR3: TGTGCCAGCAGCTTAGATTGGCGGAATACGCAGTATTTT. V is TRBV7-2 and J is TRBJ2-3; D unclear. The CDR3 has 13 amino acids. From germline, CDR1 is SGHTA and CDR2 FQGNSA. V was trimmed by 1 base and J by 7 bases, leaving 9 bases between them.

The rearrangement uses TRBV5-1 and TRBJ2-6; D possibly corresponds to TRBD1 (5 bases). The CDR3 sequence is 15 residues long. V was cut by 4 bases and J by 0 bases, with 8 bases left in between. Germline assignment: CDR1 SGHRS and CDR2 YFSETQ. The chain's CDR3 is CASSLGDSGANVLTF. CDR3 nucleotides: TGCGCCAGCAGCCTAGGGGACTCTGGGGCCAACGTCCTGACTTTC.

The rearrangement joins TRBV14 to TRBJ1-5; D might be TRBD1 (5 bases). Per the germline V gene, CDR1 is SGHDN and CDR2 is FVKESK. The ends were cut back, 1 base at V and 5 bases at J, with 9 bases in the middle. The CDR3 length is 14 residues. This chain's CDR3 is CASSQGIGDQPQHF. The CDR3, as DNA: TGTGCCAGCAGCCAAGGAATAGGGGATCAGCCCCAGCATTTT.

This chain links TRBV10-3 with TRBJ2-5, with TRBD1 identical over 8 bases. Per germline, CDR1 ENHRY and CDR2 SYGVKD. V dropped 11 bases and J dropped 5; count of bases not matched to a gene: 10. CDR3 length: 13 residues. CDR3 nucleotides: TGTGCCGCACGACAGGGGCGTGAGGAGACCCAGTACTTC. Residues: CAARQGREETQYF.

This clone was seen only once. The gene calls are TRBV9 and TRBJ2-1; 15 nucleotides line up with TRBD2. Germline V gene data show CDR1 as SGDLS and CDR2 as YYNGEE. Trimming cost V 3 bases and J 11 bases; bases outside gene matches: 6. The CDR3 extends over 15 amino acids. CDR3 DNA: TGTGCCAGCAGCGGGACTAGCGGGGGGGGAGAAAAGCAGTTCTTC. This gives the protein CASSGTSGGGEKQFF.